This TCR beta chain was found in a study of cytomegalovirus exposure and HLA in healthy donors. Study in general: The use of the same platform for the 120 validation repertoires and the roughly 700 first-cohort repertoires was reported by a later analysis.

Whole-study results and caveats: CMV antigen specificity was confirmed in vitro for three CMV-associated chains. Reports credit the classifier with highly specific, highly sensitive diagnosis of cytomegalovirus status. The tendency of first-cohort TCR clusters to co-occur in the approximately 110 validation repertoires was identified by a subsequent analysis.

With respect to this clone: What it binds is unknown.

Measured with immunoSEQ multiplex PCR; TCRdb has only the in-frame clones, and not every one. Of about 180,000 clones listed, roughly 85% are singletons. The sequencing input was PBMCs. This receptor was identified in a man aged 18 to 29 in good health and CMV-seropositive.

CDR3 region: CASSEGGSDTEAFF. The CDR3 coding sequence is TGTGCCAGCAGTGAAGGAGGATCGGACACTGAAGCTTTCTTT. This chain links TRBV25-1 with TRBJ1-1; D is unresolved. The germline V gene has CDR1 MGHDK and CDR2 SYGVNS. Trimming removed 2 bases from V and 3 bases from J, with 10 bases in between. This CDR3 spans 14 amino acids.